This T cell receptor (beta chain) was observed in a study of T cell changes during pregnancy in multiple sclerosis (dated by TCRdb to between 2018 and 2021). Background on the whole study: Changes in the T cell repertoire over the course of pregnancy were examined in this study in women with multiple sclerosis.

Libraries were constructed by the immunoSEQ multiplex PCR assay. TCRdb took this table from immuneACCESS and kept in-frame rearrangements with V and J called. Such tables lack part of the clones; where checked against another copy, unresolved V genes explain under half of the gap, and the rest is unexplained. The sample has about 42,000 clones on record, around 84% of them singletons. The top ten clonotypes cover 0.55% to 0.65% of the sample. On this clone itself: Its recognized antigen is unknown. Base qualities are not recorded, but no much larger clone differs from it by a single base.

Per the germline V gene, MNHNS is the CDR1 and SASEGT is the CDR2. Trimming removed 6 bases from V and 1 base from J, leaving 12 bases between the germline ends. Its CDR3 holds 14 amino acids, cysteine through phenylalanine. This entry keeps only the CDR3 DNA: 42 bases, framed from base 1. This sample comprised CD4+ T cells from peripheral blood mononuclear cells, obtained before pregnancy. The clonotype comes from a female donor with multiple sclerosis, enrolled in a pregnancy study. The sequence links TRBV6-1 to TRBJ1-2; tentative D gene TRBD1, with 6 bases matching. The CDR3 loop reads CASRKGDLNYGYTF. The DNA sequence follows: TGTGCCAGCAGGAAGGGGGATCTTAACTATGGCTACACCTTC.